This T cell receptor beta chain was identified in a study of patients and donors after allogeneic stem cell transplantation. This clonotype has only a few counts. MiXCR was run by TCRdb on the RT-PCR reads, yielding one entry per CDR3 protein. The table lists a few hundred thousand distinct CDR3 sequences, over 30% of them singletons. This CDR3 contains 12 residues. Germline V lookup: CDR1 SQVTM, CDR2 ANQGSEA. J gave up 8 bases and V 4 bases, and 7 bases lay outside the gene matches. Specimen: blood, either unsorted or a sorted T cell fraction (not recorded which). The clonotype originates from a human donor who was either an allogeneic HSCT recipient or a stem cell or donor lymphocyte infusion donor (not recorded which). It is not recorded whose cells these are; they may come from a transplant donor. This chain links TRBV29-1 with TRBJ1-2, with 7 bases matching TRBD1. CDR3 in DNA: TGCAGCGTTGGACAGGGAGGAATCGGCTACACCTTC. Its protein is CSVGQGGIGYTF.